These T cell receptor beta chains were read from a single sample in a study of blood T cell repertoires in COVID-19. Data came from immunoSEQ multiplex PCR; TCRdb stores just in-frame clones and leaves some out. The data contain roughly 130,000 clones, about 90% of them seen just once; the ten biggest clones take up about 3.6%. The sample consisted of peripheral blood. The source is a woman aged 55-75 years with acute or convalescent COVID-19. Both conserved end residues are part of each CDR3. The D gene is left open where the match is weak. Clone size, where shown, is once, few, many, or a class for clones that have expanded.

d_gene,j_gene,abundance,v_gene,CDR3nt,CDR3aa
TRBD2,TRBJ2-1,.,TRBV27,TGTGCCAGCAGTTCTGGACTAGCGGGGTTGTACAATGAGCAGTTCTTC,CASSSGLAGLYNEQFF
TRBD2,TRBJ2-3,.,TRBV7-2,TGTGCCAGCACCGTTAGCGGGAGTTTGGGCACAGATACGCAGTATTTT,CASTVSGSLGTDTQYF
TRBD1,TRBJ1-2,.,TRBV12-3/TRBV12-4,TGTGCCAGCAGCCAGGGACAGGGGGGCGGCTACACCTTC,CASSQGQGGGYTF
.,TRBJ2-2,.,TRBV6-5,TGTGCCAGCAGTTCTGGGGGCTTGAGGACCGGGGAGCTGTTTTTT,CASSSGGLRTGELFF
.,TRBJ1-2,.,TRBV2,TGTGCCAGCAGAATGGGGGGGTCCTATGGCTACACCTTC,CASRMGGSYGYTF
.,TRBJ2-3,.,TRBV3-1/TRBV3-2,TGTGCCAGCAGGCAGAGCACAGATACGCAGTATTTT,CASRQSTDTQYF
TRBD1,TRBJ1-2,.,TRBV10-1,TGCGCCAGCAGTGGACAGGGAAGCTATGGCTACACCTTC,CASSGQGSYGYTF
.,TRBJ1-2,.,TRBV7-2,TGTGCCAGCAGCTTAACCCCCGCCAGGGAGGGGTATGGCTACACCTTC,CASSLTPAREGYGYTF
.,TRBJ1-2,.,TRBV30,TGTGCCTGGAGTTTGGCGCGTTCAGCGCCTTTCGGCTACACCTTC,CAWSLARSAPFGYTF
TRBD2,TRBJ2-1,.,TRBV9,TGTGCCAGCAGCGTAGAGGGCGGGAGGAATTACAATGAGCAGTTCTTC,CASSVEGGRNYNEQFF
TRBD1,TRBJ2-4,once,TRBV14,TGTGCCAGCAGCCTCCCGGGACAGGGACACATTCAGTACTTC,CASSLPGQGHIQYF
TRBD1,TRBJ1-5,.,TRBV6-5,TGTGCCAGCAGCCTCGGACAGGGCAATCAGCCCCAGCATTTT,CASSLGQGNQPQHF
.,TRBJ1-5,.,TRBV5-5,TGTGCCAGCAGTTTTGACGGGAATCAGCCCCAGCATTTT,CASSFDGNQPQHF
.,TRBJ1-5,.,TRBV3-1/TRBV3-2,TGTGCCAGCAGCCAAGACAGGGTCCACGATCAGCCCCAGCATTTT,CASSQDRVHDQPQHF
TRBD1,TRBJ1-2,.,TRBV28,TGTGCCAGCAATGACAGGGGCGTCGGCAACTATGGCTACACCTTC,CASNDRGVGNYGYTF
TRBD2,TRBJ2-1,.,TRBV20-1,TGCAGTGCTAGTGTCGGGCTAGCGGGAGGAGGAGAGCAGTTCTTC,CSASVGLAGGGEQFF
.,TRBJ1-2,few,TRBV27,TGTGCCAGGGGAGGGAATGGCTACACCTTC,CARGGNGYTF